Listed below are T cell receptor beta chains from one sample, sequenced in a study of neurological immune-mediated disorders. Using its own MiXCR run on the 5' RACE reads, TCRdb lists one record per CDR3 protein. Of more than 30,000 distinct CDR3 sequences in the sample, more than 10% were seen once. The sequenced material came from CD4+ T cells from blood. The origin of the receptors is a female donor with HTLV-1-associated myelopathy (HAM/TSP). The CDR3 runs from the conserved cysteine through the conserved F or W.

J,V,CDR3
TRBJ2-1,TRBV5-6,CASSLMGLARVNEQFF
TRBJ2-7,TRBV6-5,CASSSNYEQYF
TRBJ2-7,TRBV3-1,CASSQGSGEQYF
TRBJ2-2,TRBV20-1,CSARDSTNTGELFF
TRBJ2-2,TRBV18,CASSPLAGANTGELFF
TRBJ2-5,TRBV5-5,CASSLRGTLGDFKETQYF
TRBJ2-1,TRBV2,CASSEVRVTSYNEQFF
TRBJ2-1,TRBV29-1,CSVEAETYNEQFF
TRBJ2-3,TRBV7-3,CASSPRSPGTDTQYF
TRBJ2-7,TRBV6-2/TRBV6-3,CASSYSRNEQYF
TRBJ2-4,TRBV13,CASSLGSRNIQYF
TRBJ2-1,TRBV20-1,CSGQGGSYNEQFF
TRBJ2-2,TRBV5-1,CASSLYTGELFF
TRBJ2-1,TRBV6-4,CASSEGLGGDEQFF
TRBJ2-3,TRBV12-3/TRBV12-4,CASSFDSWAGTDPSTDTQYF
TRBJ2-1,TRBV7-9,CASSLPGRETGNEQFF
TRBJ2-2,TRBV20-1,CSASGWGAKPPTNTGELFF
TRBJ2-3,TRBV7-8,CASSLMGGGFGDTQYF
TRBJ2-5,TRBV24-1,CATSDPPQETQYF
TRBJ2-2,TRBV24-1,CATSGQINTGELFF